The sample holds many counts of the clone carrying this T cell receptor beta chain. Its antigen is unidentified. One entry per CDR3 protein, called by TCRdb with MiXCR from the 5' RACE reads. The sample records tens of thousands of distinct CDR3 sequences, 2.5% to 3% being singletons. The sample belongs to a study of neurological immune-mediated disorders. Overall study findings and caveats: Among 34 multiple sclerosis patients, phylogenetic grouping put the repertoires of 18 into a single related-CDR3 cluster, a possible signature. CDR3 amino acid sequences found in expanded clones were never shared across subjects, suggesting private repertoires in all groups.

Germline CDR1 reads DFQATT; CDR2 reads SNEGSKA (reference sequence). There are 15 residues in the CDR3. Trimming pared 0 bases from V and 2 bases from J, leaving 13 bases between. From 2 million PBMCs stored at -80 C, the unsorted libraries were generated. This TCR was recovered from a young woman with multiple sclerosis. The chain uses TRBV20-1 and TRBJ1-1, with D hard to call. The sample was PBMCs. CDR3 sequence (DNA): TGCAGTGCTAGAGATTGGGCGGCATCCAACACTGAAGCTTTCTTT. Amino acid sequence: CSARDWAASNTEAFF.